The sequence of this T cell receptor beta chain was determined in a study of cytomegalovirus exposure and HLA in healthy donors. The CDR3 is made up of 19 amino acids. Germline trimming cut 1 base from V and 0 bases from J; bases unmatched to any gene: 15. CDR1 and CDR2 from the germline V gene are SGHVS and FNYEAQ. Sequencing used immunoSEQ multiplex PCR; TCRdb keeps in-frame clones, though not all of them. The data contain some 150,000 clones, more than 80% of them singletons. Note on this clone: As yet, its antigen is unknown.

The study, taken as a whole, reports: Altogether, about 160 TCR beta chains were recorded as cytomegalovirus-associated.

The material sequenced was PBMCs. This chain links TRBV7-6 with TRBJ2-7; 7 nucleotides match TRBD2. The sequence was obtained from a woman between 25 and 40 years old in good health and CMV-seropositive. The CDR3 sequence: CASSLVPMGEGELSYEQYF. The CDR3 DNA follows: TGTGCCAGCAGCTTAGTCCCCATGGGGGAGGGTGAGCTCTCCTACGAGCAGTACTTC.